This T cell receptor (beta chain) was obtained from a study of T cells after yellow fever vaccination. CDR1 is SGHTA, CDR2 FQGNSA, per germline. With 7 bases clipped from V and 0 bases from J, the junction kept 13 bases outside the gene matches. This CDR3 region has 17 residues. From the 5' RACE reads, TCRdb called clonotypes with MiXCR, one entry per CDR3 protein. The data show about 220,000 distinct CDR3 sequences, 2.5% to 3.5% seen once. This clonotype was seen many times. Source: CD4+ T cells sorted from PBMCs, taken 10 days after the yellow fever booster vaccination. The genes are TRBV7-2 and TRBJ1-1; 8 nucleotides line up with TRBD1. The sequence derives from a young man who received the YFV17D yellow fever vaccine. CDR3 sequence reads: CASTFTGTGYMNTEAFF. As DNA, the CDR3 is TGTGCCAGCACCTTCACCGGGACAGGTTACATGAACACTGAAGCTTTCTTT.